Presented here are 9 T cell receptor beta chains from one specimen sequenced in a study of cytomegalovirus exposure and HLA in healthy donors. The protocol was immunoSEQ multiplex PCR, while the TCRdb copy is restricted to in-frame clones and leaves out a portion. The data show fewer than 140,000 clones, with 88% seen just once and 1.5% to 2% held by the top ten. Sequencing was carried out using PBMCs. The origin of the receptors is a woman aged 18 to 35 in good health and CMV-seropositive.

The V call is TRBV10-3, the J call TRBJ1-2, with 9 bases lining up with TRBD1. CDR1 and CDR2 (germline): ENHRY, SYGVKD. Losses at the gene ends were 10 bases for V and 2 bases for J; bases not matched to a gene: 8. The CDR3 is 14 residues long. The CDR3 here is CATGRTGVNYGYTF. CDR3 DNA sequence: TGTGCCACCGGAAGGACAGGGGTGAACTATGGCTACACCTTC.

This clone has only one observation. Other DNA sequences from this sample encode an identical CDR3 as well. This chain uses TRBV6-5 with TRBJ1-1; TRBD1 matches 11 bases. This CDR3 has 14 residues. Germline loops: CDR1 MNHEY, CDR2 SVGAGI. The ends lost 2 bases at V and 5 bases at J; junction bases unmatched: 1. The CDR3 nucleotides read TGTGCCAGCAGTTACGGGACAGGGGGAACTGAAGCTTTCTTT. Its translation is CASSYGTGGTEAFF.

The gene calls are TRBV6-1 and TRBJ1-6; no reliable D call. The V gene's germline CDR1 is MNHNS and CDR2 SASEGT. The CDR3 runs to 15 residues. Trimming took 0 bases from V and 7 from J, leaving 10 bases between them. CDR3 DNA: TGTGCCAGCAGTGAAGCGTCGAGAGGGAATTCACCCCTCCACTTT. It is translated as CASSEASRGNSPLHF.

The rearrangement joins TRBV6-6 to TRBJ2-3; D gene ambiguous. Trimming stripped 4 bases from V and 2 bases from J, with 4 bases between. CDR1 is MNHNY, CDR2 SVGAGI, per germline (reference sequence). CDR3 length: 12 residues. The CDR3 protein is CASSSYTDTQYF. CDR3 sequence (DNA): TGTGCCAGCAGTTCCTACACAGATACGCAGTATTTT.

The chain is built from TRBV2 and TRBJ1-1; 7 bases map to TRBD1. Germline-derived CDR1 and CDR2 are SNHLY and FYNNEI. Trimming cost V 6 bases and J 1 base; bases outside gene matches: 8. The CDR3 loop spans 15 amino acids. Here the CDR3 DNA reads TGTGCCAGCAGAATATCCGGGACAGAGAACACTGAAGCTTTCTTT. Translation: CASRISGTENTEAFF.

V gene TRBV28 combines with J gene TRBJ1-2; 8 bases map to TRBD1. CDR1 is MDHEN and CDR2 is SYDVKM in the germline V gene. The CDR3 contains 16 residues. The V segment lost 5 bases and the J segment 5 bases; nucleotides outside the gene matches: 13. For the CDR3, the DNA is TGTGCCAGCAGTCCCGGGACAGGCCAAAAAGGGTATGGCTACACCTTC. It is translated as CASSPGTGQKGYGYTF.

The chain couples TRBV2 to TRBJ2-7, with 7 positions matching TRBD2. The CDR3 consists of 14 residues. The germline gives CDR1 SNHLY, CDR2 FYNNEI. V shed 8 bases and J 1 base; nucleotides not matched to a gene: 8. DNA of the CDR3: TGTGCCAGCGCGCAGAAGGGAGGGTCCTACGAGCAGTACTTC. It codes for CASAQKGGSYEQYF.

This chain uses TRBV6-6 with TRBJ1-6, with 9 bases lining up with TRBD1. This CDR3 has 15 amino acids. J gave up 0 bases and V 6 bases, and 0 bases lay outside the gene matches. Germline CDR1 and CDR2: MNHNY and SVGAGI (reference sequence). CDR3 nucleotides: TGTGCCAGCAGGGGACAGGGCTCCTATAATTCACCCCTCCACTTT. It encodes CASRGQGSYNSPLHF.

This chain connects TRBV6-4 to TRBJ1-1; D perhaps matches TRBD1 (5 bases). CDR1 and CDR2 from the germline V gene are MRHNA and SNTAGT. The CDR3 is 14 amino acids. Deletions cut 3 bases from V and 3 bases from J, with 11 bases between. This CDR3 is CASSERGGDTEAFF. The CDR3 DNA sequence: TGTGCCAGCAGTGAAAGGGGAGGGGACACTGAAGCTTTCTTT.